This entry lists 11 T cell receptor beta chains sequenced from one sample in a study of blood T cell repertoires in COVID-19. The data were produced by immunoSEQ multiplex PCR, yet TCRdb's version contains in-frame clones alone and is incomplete. This sample carries roughly 150,000 clones, over 70% of them seen once, and the ten largest clones take around 10%. Sequences were obtained from peripheral blood. The receptors come from a woman older than 75 with active or convalescent COVID-19.

The V gene is TRBV7-3, the J gene TRBJ2-3; 9 bases line up with TRBD2. J gave up 2 bases and V 5 bases, and 5 bases lay outside the gene matches. CDR3 size: 15 residues. Germline lookup yields CDR1 SGHTA and CDR2 FQGTGA. CDR3 amino acids: CASSDLAGHTDTQYF. The CDR3 DNA is TGTGCCAGCAGCGACCTAGCGGGGCACACAGATACGCAGTATTTT.

A word on this clone: This CDR3 is also generated by other DNA sequences in the sample. The chain recombines TRBV18 with TRBJ2-1; the match to TRBD2 covers 15 bases. Trimming at V came to 0 bases and at J to 8 bases, leaving 2 bases not matched to a gene. The CDR3 totals 16 residues. Germline CDR1 is KGHSH and CDR2 is LQKENI. As DNA, the CDR3 is TGTGCCAGCTCACCACCGGGACTAGCGGGGGGTGATGAGCAGTTCTTC. It codes for CASSPPGLAGGDEQFF.

The chain employs TRBV19 and TRBJ1-1; D is perhaps TRBD1 (5 bases). With 5 bases removed from V and 0 bases from J, the gap between germline ends came to 19 bases. The CDR3 loop spans 17 amino acids. The germline CDR1 and CDR2 sequences are LNHDA and SQIVND (reference sequence). The DNA of the CDR3 is TGTGCCAGTAGTTCCCTGGGGGAGGGGCGCTTGAACACTGAAGCTTTCTTT. This sequence encodes CASSSLGEGRLNTEAFF.

The gene calls are TRBV7-2 and TRBJ1-5; no reliable D call. The CDR3 sequence is 16 residues long. In germline, CDR1 is SGHTA, CDR2 FQGNSA. Trimming took off 2 bases at V and 0 bases at J, with 11 bases between the two ends. CDR3 in DNA: TGTGCCAGCAGCTTATATGGCGGAAATAGCAATCAGCCCCAGCATTTT. Translating gives CASSLYGGNSNQPQHF.

Turning to this clone: Different DNA sequences within this sample yield the same CDR3. This chain connects TRBV18 to TRBJ2-5; maybe TRBD1 (7 bases). Trimming removed 0 bases from V and 5 bases from J, with 10 bases in between. The CDR3 runs 14 residues. Per the germline V gene, CDR1 is KGHSH and CDR2 is LQKENI. CDR3 nucleotides: TGTGCCAGCTCACCACCTCCAGGGGGGGAGACCCAGTACTTC. This codes for CASSPPPGGETQYF.

This clone showed up just a few times. The J gene is TRBJ1-2, the V gene TRBV5-6; D ambiguous. The CDR3 covers 16 residues. CDR1 and CDR2 from the germline V gene are SGHDT and YYEEEE. V gave up 5 bases and J gave up 4 bases, with 21 bases separating them. The CDR3 DNA reads as TGTGCCAGCAGACTCTCGCTCGGACTGGAGCGCTATGGCTACACCTTC. It encodes CASRLSLGLERYGYTF.

The chain joins TRBV19 to TRBJ1-3, with D maybe TRBD1 (5 bases). Per the germline V gene, CDR1 is LNHDA and CDR2 is SQIVND (reference sequence). V dropped 3 bases and J dropped 2 bases, with 14 bases sitting between them. The CDR3 is 16 amino acids. This CDR3 is CASSISPLTAGNTIYF. The CDR3 DNA reads TGTGCCAGTAGTATTAGTCCGTTGACAGCTGGAAACACCATATATTTT.

This clone was seen a handful of times. At the DNA level, this CDR3 is encoded by other sequences in the same sample as well. The rearrangement uses TRBV5-1 and TRBJ2-6, with 10 positions matching TRBD1. The CDR3 totals 16 residues. Germline V gene lookup returns CDR1 SGHRS and CDR2 YFSETQ. The V and J ends lost 5 bases and 1 base, in that order; junction bases with no gene match: 3. CDR3 DNA sequence: TGCGCCAGCAGTCCGGGACAGGGGTCTGGGGCCAACGTCCTGACTTTC. Protein: CASSPGQGSGANVLTF.

This clone was observed once. V usage is TRBV4-1 and J usage is TRBJ1-1; 9 bases fit TRBD1. With 0 bases clipped from V and 7 bases from J, the junction kept 9 bases outside the gene matches. This CDR3 has 16 residues. CDR1 MGHRA and CDR2 YSYEKL come from the germline V gene. The CDR3 region is CASSQDRAQGAFEAFF. CDR3 sequence (DNA): TGCGCCAGCAGCCAAGATCGGGCACAGGGGGCCTTTGAAGCTTTCTTT.

This clone was counted once. The chain recombines TRBV9 with TRBJ2-5; 7 bases match TRBD2. With 4 bases clipped from V and 2 bases from J, the junction kept 8 bases outside the gene matches. This CDR3 spans 15 amino acids. The V gene's germline CDR1 is SGDLS and CDR2 YYNGEE. In DNA form, the CDR3 reads TGTGCCAGCAGCCCGAGACTAGCTATACAAGAGACCCAGTACTTC. As protein: CASSPRLAIQETQYF.

The count of this clone is one. DNA for the CDR3: TGTGCCAGCAGCCAAGACAGGGAAGCTTTCTTT. This codes for CASSQDREAFF. V usage is TRBV7-2 and J usage is TRBJ1-1, with a weak D call TRBD1 (6 bases). Trimming removed 5 bases from V and 8 bases from J, with 9 bases in between. CDR3 length: 11 residues. In germline, CDR1 is SGHTA, CDR2 FQGNSA.